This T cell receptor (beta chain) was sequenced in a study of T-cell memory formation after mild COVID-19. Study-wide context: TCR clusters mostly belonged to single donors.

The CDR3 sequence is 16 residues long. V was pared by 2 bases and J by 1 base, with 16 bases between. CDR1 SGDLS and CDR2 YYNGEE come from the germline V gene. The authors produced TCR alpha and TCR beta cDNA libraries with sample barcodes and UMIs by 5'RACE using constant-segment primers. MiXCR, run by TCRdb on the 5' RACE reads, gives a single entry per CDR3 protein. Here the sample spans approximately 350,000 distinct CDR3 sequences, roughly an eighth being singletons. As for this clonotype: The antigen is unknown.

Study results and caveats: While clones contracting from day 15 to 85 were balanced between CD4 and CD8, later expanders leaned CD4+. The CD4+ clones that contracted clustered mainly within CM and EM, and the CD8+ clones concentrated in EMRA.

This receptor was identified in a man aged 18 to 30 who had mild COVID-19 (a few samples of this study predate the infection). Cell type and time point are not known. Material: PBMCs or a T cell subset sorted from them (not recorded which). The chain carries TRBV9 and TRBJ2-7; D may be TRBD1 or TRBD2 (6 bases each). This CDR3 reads CASSVGGLAGSYEQYF. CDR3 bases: TGTGCCAGCAGCGTCGGGGGCCTAGCTGGGTCCTACGAGCAGTACTTC.